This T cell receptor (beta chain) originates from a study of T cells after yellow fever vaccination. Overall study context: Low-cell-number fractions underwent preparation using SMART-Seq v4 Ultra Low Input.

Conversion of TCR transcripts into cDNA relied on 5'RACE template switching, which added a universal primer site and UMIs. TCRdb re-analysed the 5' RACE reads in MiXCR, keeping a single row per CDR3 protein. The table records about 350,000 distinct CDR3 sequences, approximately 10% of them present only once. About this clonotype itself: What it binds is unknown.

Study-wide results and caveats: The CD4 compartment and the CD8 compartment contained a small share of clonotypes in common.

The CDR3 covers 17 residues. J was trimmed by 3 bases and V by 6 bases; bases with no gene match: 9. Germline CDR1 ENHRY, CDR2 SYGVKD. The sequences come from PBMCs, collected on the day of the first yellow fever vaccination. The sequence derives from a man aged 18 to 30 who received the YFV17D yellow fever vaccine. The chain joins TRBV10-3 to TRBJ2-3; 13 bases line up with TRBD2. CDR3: CAIRHRPGLAGTDTQYF. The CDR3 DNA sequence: TGTGCCATCAGACATAGGCCGGGACTAGCGGGGACAGATACGCAGTATTTT.